This T cell receptor beta chain derives from a study of T cells in Graves' hyperthyroidism and ophthalmopathy. Notes on the study in general: Stable hyperthyroidism and ophthalmopathy were separated using 13 V-J signatures. The model predicted ophthalmopathy a median roughly 6.5 months before onset.

Concerning this clonotype itself: No antigen is known for it.

TCR beta CDR3 region amplification was performed from RNA transcripts. HTBI primers were employed in a first-round RT-PCR of the TCR CDR3. TCRdb re-called the multiplex PCR reads with MiXCR, one entry per CDR3 protein. The profile shows approximately 700,000 distinct CDR3 sequences, over 40% of them singletons. Pregnant or lactating patients were excluded, as were those with uncontrolled infection or other autoimmune disease. Thyroid ultrasound, orbital computed tomography, clinical symptoms, and serum thyroxine and TRAb underpinned diagnoses. This clonotype originated in an adult man with Graves' disease, either hyperthyroidism or ophthalmopathy (not recorded which). The sequencing input was peripheral blood or thyroid tissue (not recorded which).

CDR3 coding DNA: TGTGCCAGCAGCTCCCTGGACAGCCGGAACTACGAGCAGTACTTC. It codes for CASSSLDSRNYEQYF. V usage is TRBV7-9 and J usage is TRBJ2-7; possibly TRBD1 for D (6 bases). V was pared by 4 bases and J by 3 bases, with 16 bases between. Germline V lookup: CDR1 SEHNR, CDR2 FQNEAQ (reference sequence). This CDR3 is 15 amino acids long.